This T cell receptor beta chain was identified during a study of T cells after yellow fever vaccination. Study context: When fractions had low cell numbers, they were prepared with SMART-Seq v4 Ultra Low Input. Study-wide points: Few clonotypes appeared in both CD4 and CD8 compartments. Most primary-vaccination clones reappeared after the booster (around 95% CD4, approximately 88% CD8).

The 5'RACE template-switching step produced TCR cDNA and added a universal primer site and UMIs. TCRdb reprocessed the 5' RACE reads via MiXCR and lists one record per CDR3 protein. The data show hundreds of thousands of distinct CDR3 sequences, with roughly an eighth seen just once and about 15% held by the top ten. Worth noting for this clonotype: Antigen unknown.

This CDR3 has 14 amino acids. Germline trimming cut 6 bases from V and 4 bases from J; bases unmatched to any gene: 4. Looked up from germline, CDR1 is SGHTA and CDR2 is FQGNSA. V gene TRBV7-2 combines with J gene TRBJ1-2; TRBD1 agrees at 11 bases. The source is a young man who received the YFV17D yellow fever vaccine. Sample: PBMCs, taken on the day of the yellow fever booster vaccination. Written as DNA, the CDR3 is TGTGCCAGCAGGACCGGGACAGGGGGCTATGGCTACACCTTC. Translating gives CASRTGTGGYGYTF.